This T cell receptor beta chain was sequenced in a study of CD8 T cells in Susac syndrome (dated by TCRdb to between 2017 and 2020). Study-wide context: Among the sequenced Susac syndrome patients, six had clinically active disease and roughly 8 were in clinical remission. At the time of blood withdrawal, Susac syndrome patients were either therapy-naive, taking corticosteroids (with some also receiving IVIg), or on IVIg alone. Clonality of the CD8+ T cell repertoire was compared between roughly twelve healthy donors, approximately 14 Susac syndrome patients and 15 or so multiple sclerosis patients. Repertoire sequencing was used to test whether CD8+ T cell activation and differentiation in Susac syndrome was antigen driven.

The germline V gene sets CDR1 to SGDLS and CDR2 to YYNGEE. Reading from cysteine to phenylalanine, the CDR3 counts 15 amino acids. Of all the DNA, just the CDR3 is kept, 45 bases in frame from base 1. V is trimmed back by 0 bases and J by 4 bases, and the junction contains 4 bases that no gene match accounts for. RNA was extracted using the RNeasy kit, and about 0.5 to 1 ug of the RNA was reverse transcribed with random hexamers. TCR beta CDR3 regions were amplified with the immunoSEQ multiplex PCR assay covering 54 Vbeta and 13 Jbeta segments. PCR amplification bias was corrected using a synthetic template baseline for primer optimization and computational correction. As for the authors' bioinformatics: Only productive sequences were kept, with reads annotated to V, D and J genes according to IMGT and analyzed in immunoSEQ Analyzer. Clonality was calculated as one minus the Shannon entropy normalized by log2 of the number of productive unique sequences. For each patient and control, public and private clones were evaluated among the 100 most prevalent clones. A clone was defined as Susac-specific if it was absent from the healthy and MS cohorts, from about a thousand published viral clones and from other ImmuneACCESS disease sequences. Using fastp trimming at Q25 and MiXCR clonotype assembly, TCRdb reanalyzed the public sequencing data and kept in-frame beta chains. Every entry covers one CDR3 protein and lists the most common genes and DNA from its rows. The V and J calls were determined by TCRdb, not by the authors. The sample contains some 130,000 distinct CDR3 sequences, roughly 94% of them found a single time. The ten largest account for about 0.18% of the sample.

High-throughput TCR beta sequencing profiled peripheral blood CD8+ and CD4+ T cells from healthy donors, Susac syndrome patients and multiple sclerosis patients. The Susac syndrome patients fulfilled recently defined diagnostic criteria for either definite or probable disease. Bulk CD8+ and CD4+ T cells were purified magnetically by negative isolation, whereas CD8+ TEMRA cells were enriched by FACS. Blood was collected in EDTA tubes and processed within 24 hours, with PBMCs isolated through density gradient centrifugation. PBMCs intended for TCR sequencing were cryopreserved in liquid nitrogen and were subsequently thawed in a 37 degrees C water bath. Purity of sorted or isolated CD4+, CD8+ and CD8+ TEMRA cells was at least 90%. Findings and caveats that apply to the study as a whole: Susac syndrome CD8+ repertoires showed clonal expansion, highest in CD8+ TEMRA cells and greater in clinically active than remitting patients. In the total CD8+ and CD8+ TEMRA repertoires, roughly 15 and five Susac-specific public clones, respectively, were identified. The number of individuals in the TCR sequencing and HLA analysis was recognized as being relatively small.

About this clonotype: What antigen it recognizes has not been identified. Qualities for individual bases were not recorded, and no much larger clone is one base off.

The TCR sequence derives from a human donor with Susac syndrome. This chain joins TRBV9 to TRBJ2-1, with 7 middle bases fitting TRBD2. The sequenced sample was CD8+ T cells from PBMCs. The nucleotides are TGTGCCAGCAGCGTAGGCGGGAGCCTTTACAATGAGCAGTTCTTC. It translates to CASSVGGSLYNEQFF. Beyond the CDR3, the reference TRBV9 and TRBJ2-1 genes provide the residues; the full variable domain reads: DSGVTQTPKHLITATGQRVTLRCSPRSGDLSVYWYQQSLDQGLQFLIQYYNGEERAKGNILERFSAQQFPDLHSELNLSSLELGDSALYFCASSVGGSLYNEQFFGPGTRLTVL.